A selection of T cell receptor beta chains follows, all from one sample in a study of response to subunit inactivated influenza vaccine. TCRdb used MiXCR to reprocess the RT-PCR reads, holding one entry per CDR3 protein. The sample records 160,000 or so distinct CDR3 sequences, 11% being singletons. This specimen consisted of non-naive T cells sorted from PBMCs, obtained more than 35 days after vaccination. These TCRs come from a middle-aged man who received an inactivated influenza vaccine. CDR3s include the opening cysteine and the closing phenylalanine or tryptophan. A D gene is named only where the DNA matches it firmly. Only some rows state a clone size, as once, few, many or a class for expanded clones.

J gene | V gene | D gene | clone size | CDR3 protein | CDR3 DNA
TRBJ2-1 | TRBV11-2 | - | many | CASSFGGGRSYNEQFF | TGTGCCAGCAGCTTCGGAGGAGGCCGTTCCTACAATGAGCAGTTCTTC
TRBJ2-5 | TRBV20-1 | - | many | CSADQRGGPETQYF | TGCAGTGCTGACCAGAGAGGTGGGCCAGAGACCCAGTACTTC
TRBJ1-6 | TRBV4-1 | - | - | CASSQDGLGSNSPLHF | TGCGCCAGCAGCCAAGACGGACTGGGGTCAAATTCACCCCTCCACTTT
TRBJ2-5 | TRBV29-1 | TRBD1 | few | CSVDGDRGYQETQYF | TGCAGCGTTGATGGCGACAGGGGGTACCAAGAGACCCAGTACTTC
TRBJ2-3 | TRBV28 | - | many | CASSLPNGGPGTDTQYF | TGTGCCAGCAGCCTCCCGAACGGGGGCCCTGGCACAGATACGCAGTATTTT
TRBJ2-7 | TRBV30 | TRBD2 | - | CAWSQGLGESYEQYF | TGTGCCTGGAGTCAGGGACTAGGGGAGTCCTACGAGCAGTACTTC
TRBJ2-1 | TRBV5-1 | - | many | CASSYQASYNEQFF | TGCGCCAGCAGCTACCAGGCGTCCTACAATGAGCAGTTCTTC
TRBJ1-2 | TRBV4-2 | - | - | CASSQDVNYGYTF | TGTGCCAGCAGCCAAGACGTCAACTATGGCTACACCTTC
TRBJ2-3 | TRBV7-6 | TRBD2 | many | CASSGLGSGVDTQYF | TGTGCCAGCAGCGGGCTTGGAAGCGGGGTAGATACGCAGTATTTT
TRBJ2-5 | TRBV9 | TRBD1 | - | CASSPRQGTQRETQYF | TGTGCCAGCAGCCCTCGACAGGGCACCCAAAGAGAGACCCAGTACTTC
TRBJ2-1 | TRBV28 | - | medium-sized | CASSLFLGPKPYNEQFF | TGTGCCAGCAGTTTATTCCTAGGGCCTAAGCCTTACAATGAGCAGTTCTTC
TRBJ2-3 | TRBV5-6 | - | many | CASSLQGTDTQYF | TGTGCCAGCAGCTTACAGGGTACAGATACGCAGTATTTT
TRBJ2-5 | TRBV5-6 | - | many | CASTYRGETQYF | TGTGCCAGTACCTACCGGGGGGAGACCCAGTACTTC
TRBJ2-1 | TRBV11-2 | TRBD2 | few | CASSFRTSGGAHTLSEQFF | TGTGCCAGCAGCTTCCGGACTAGCGGGGGAGCCCATACCCTCAGTGAGCAGTTCTTC
TRBJ2-7 | TRBV12-3/TRBV12-4 | - | - | CASSLPPGAYEQYF | TGTGCCAGCAGTTTACCTCCAGGGGCCTACGAGCAGTACTTC
TRBJ2-1 | TRBV19 | - | few | CASSIVRAQEQFF | TGTGCCAGTAGTATAGTTAGGGCCCAGGAGCAGTTCTTC
TRBJ2-5 | TRBV20-1 | TRBD2 | - | CSATGTRYPYHETQYF | TGCAGTGCAACCGGGACTAGATACCCCTACCATGAGACCCAGTACTTC
TRBJ2-3 | TRBV4-2 | TRBD2 | - | CASSQGSGTSGSSDTQYF | TGTGCCAGCAGCCAAGGGTCGGGGACTAGCGGGAGTTCAGATACGCAGTATTTT
TRBJ1-2 | TRBV6-5 | - | few | CASSYVLSGRGYGYTF | TGTGCCAGCAGTTACGTACTGTCGGGGAGGGGTTATGGCTACACCTTC
TRBJ1-1 | TRBV5-1 | - | many | CASRHEGEAFF | TGCGCCAGCAGACATGAGGGTGAAGCTTTCTTT
TRBJ2-7 | TRBV5-6 | TRBD2 | many | CASSTNQLAGVFEQYF | TGTGCCAGCAGCACGAACCAACTAGCGGGAGTCTTCGAGCAGTACTTC
TRBJ2-7 | TRBV28 | - | - | CASSLSLTGSYEQYF | TGTGCCAGCAGTTTATCTCTTACAGGATCCTACGAGCAGTACTTC
TRBJ1-1 | TRBV28 | - | few | CASILNLNTEAFF | TGTGCCAGCATCCTAAATTTAAACACTGAAGCTTTCTTT
TRBJ2-7 | TRBV15 | TRBD1 | few | CATHATGSDEQYF | TGTGCCACTCACGCGACAGGGAGTGACGAGCAGTACTTC
TRBJ1-5 | TRBV28 | TRBD1 | many | CASSLMIADRGRNQPQHF | TGTGCCAGCAGTTTGATGATCGCGGACAGGGGGAGGAATCAGCCCCAGCATTTT
TRBJ2-1 | TRBV10-3 | TRBD2 | - | CAISELGGAYNEQFF | TGTGCCATCAGTGAGTTGGGGGGGGCCTACAATGAGCAGTTCTTC
TRBJ1-5 | TRBV6-1 | TRBD1 | - | CASSDTGGREPQHF | TGTGCCAGCAGTGATACAGGGGGCCGGGAGCCCCAGCATTTT
TRBJ2-7 | TRBV27 | - | many | CASSFLGLNPEQYF | TGTGCCAGCAGTTTTCTCGGACTAAATCCCGAGCAGTACTTC
TRBJ2-3 | TRBV7-2 | - | few | CASSLDGGTDTQYF | TGTGCCAGCAGCTTAGATGGGGGCACAGATACGCAGTATTTT
TRBJ2-1 | TRBV14 | - | - | CASSQVGVSYNEQFF | TGTGCCAGCAGCCAAGTCGGGGTGTCCTACAATGAGCAGTTCTTC
TRBJ1-6 | TRBV10-3 | - | many | CAISDGPESSPLHF | TGTGCCATCAGTGATGGGCCCGAAAGTTCACCCCTCCACTTT
TRBJ2-3 | TRBV29-1 | - | - | CSVVSYDTQYF | TGCAGCGTTGTTAGCTACGATACGCAGTATTTT
TRBJ2-3 | TRBV7-3 | TRBD2 | many | CASSLASGGTDTQYF | TGTGCCAGCAGCTTAGCTAGCGGGGGCACAGATACGCAGTATTTT
TRBJ2-7 | TRBV20-1 | TRBD1 | - | CSAHVTGTFSYEQYF | TGCAGTGCTCACGTGACAGGGACCTTCTCCTACGAGCAGTACTTC